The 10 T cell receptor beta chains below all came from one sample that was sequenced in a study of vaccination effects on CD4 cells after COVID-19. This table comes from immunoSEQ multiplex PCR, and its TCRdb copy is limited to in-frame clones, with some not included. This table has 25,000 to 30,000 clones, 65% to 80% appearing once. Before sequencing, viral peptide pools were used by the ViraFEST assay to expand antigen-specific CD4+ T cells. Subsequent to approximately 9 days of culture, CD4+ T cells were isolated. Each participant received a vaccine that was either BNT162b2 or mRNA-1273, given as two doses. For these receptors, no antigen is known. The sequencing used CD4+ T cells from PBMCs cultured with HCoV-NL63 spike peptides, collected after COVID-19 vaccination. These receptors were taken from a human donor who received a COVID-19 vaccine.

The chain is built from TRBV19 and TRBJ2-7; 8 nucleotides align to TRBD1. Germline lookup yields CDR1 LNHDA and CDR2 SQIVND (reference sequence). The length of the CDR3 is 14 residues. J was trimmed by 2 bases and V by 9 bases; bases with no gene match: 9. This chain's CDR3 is CASSGTGATYEQYF. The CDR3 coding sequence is TGTGCCAGCTCCGGGACAGGAGCTACCTACGAGCAGTACTTC.

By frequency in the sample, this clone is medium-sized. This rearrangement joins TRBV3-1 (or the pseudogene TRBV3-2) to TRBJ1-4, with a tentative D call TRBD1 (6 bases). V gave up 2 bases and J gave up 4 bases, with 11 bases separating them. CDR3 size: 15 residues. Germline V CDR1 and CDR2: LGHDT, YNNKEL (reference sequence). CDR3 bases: TGTGCCAGCAGCCAAACACAGGGCCTTAATGAAAAACTGTTTTTT. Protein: CASSQTQGLNEKLFF.

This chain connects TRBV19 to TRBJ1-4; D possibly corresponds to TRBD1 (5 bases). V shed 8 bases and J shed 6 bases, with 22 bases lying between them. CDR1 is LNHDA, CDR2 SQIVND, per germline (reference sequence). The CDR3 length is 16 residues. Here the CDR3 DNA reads TGTGCCAGTCGAGTCCGGCTGGGGCTTCGGGATGAAAAACTGTTTTTT. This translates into CASRVRLGLRDEKLFF. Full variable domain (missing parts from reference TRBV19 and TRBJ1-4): DGGITQSPKYLFRKEGQNVTLSCEQNLNHDAMYWYRQDPGQGLRLIYYSQIVNDFQKGDIAEGYSVSREKKESFPLTVTSAQKNPTAFYLCASRVRLGLRDEKLFFGSGTQLSVL.

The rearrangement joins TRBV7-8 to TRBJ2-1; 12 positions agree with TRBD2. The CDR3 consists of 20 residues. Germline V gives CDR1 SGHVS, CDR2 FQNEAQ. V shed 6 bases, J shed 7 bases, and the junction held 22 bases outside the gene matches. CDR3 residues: CASRSSRTGTSGRAGNEQFF. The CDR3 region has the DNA TGTGCCAGCAGGTCAAGCCGGACAGGGACTAGCGGGCGTGCTGGGAATGAGCAGTTCTTC.

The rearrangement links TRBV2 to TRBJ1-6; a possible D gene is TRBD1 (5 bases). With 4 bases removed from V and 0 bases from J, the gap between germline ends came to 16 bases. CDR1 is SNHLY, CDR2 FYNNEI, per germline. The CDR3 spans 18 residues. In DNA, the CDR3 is TGTGCCAGCAGTGTACGTCAGGGCCAAAGCTCCTATAATTCACCCCTCCACTTT. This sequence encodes CASSVRQGQSSYNSPLHF.

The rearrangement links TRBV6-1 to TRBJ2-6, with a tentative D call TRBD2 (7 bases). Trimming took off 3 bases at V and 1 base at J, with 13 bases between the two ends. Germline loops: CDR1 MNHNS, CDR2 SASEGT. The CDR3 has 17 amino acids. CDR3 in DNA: TGTGCCAGCAGTGACCGGGGAGGGGGATCTGGGGCCAACGTCCTGACTTTC. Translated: CASSDRGGGSGANVLTF.

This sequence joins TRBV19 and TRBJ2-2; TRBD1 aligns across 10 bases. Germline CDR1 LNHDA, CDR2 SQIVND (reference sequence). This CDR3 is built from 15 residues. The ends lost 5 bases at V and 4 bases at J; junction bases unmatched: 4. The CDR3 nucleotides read TGTGCCAGTAGTTCCGGGACAGGGGTCACCGGGGAGCTGTTTTTT. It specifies CASSSGTGVTGELFF.

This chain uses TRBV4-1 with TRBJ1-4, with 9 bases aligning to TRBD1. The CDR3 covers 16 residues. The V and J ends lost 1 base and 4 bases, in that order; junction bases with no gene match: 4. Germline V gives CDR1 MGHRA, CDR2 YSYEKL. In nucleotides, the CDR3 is TGCGCCAGCAGCCAAGGACAGGGGGGCAATAATGAAAAACTGTTTTTT. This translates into CASSQGQGGNNEKLFF.

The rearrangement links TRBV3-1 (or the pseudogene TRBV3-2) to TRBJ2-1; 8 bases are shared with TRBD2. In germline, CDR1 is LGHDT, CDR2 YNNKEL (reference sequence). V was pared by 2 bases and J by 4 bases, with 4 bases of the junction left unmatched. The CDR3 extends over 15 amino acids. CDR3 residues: CASSQRGGEYNEQFF. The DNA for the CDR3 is TGTGCCAGCAGCCAACGGGGGGGGGAATACAATGAGCAGTTCTTC.

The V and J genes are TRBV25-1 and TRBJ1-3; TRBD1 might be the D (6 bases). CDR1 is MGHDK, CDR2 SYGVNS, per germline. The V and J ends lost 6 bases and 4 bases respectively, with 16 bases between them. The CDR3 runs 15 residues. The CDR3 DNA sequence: TGTGCCAGCAGCACAGGGACATCCTCGGGAAACACCATATATTTT. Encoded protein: CASSTGTSSGNTIYF.